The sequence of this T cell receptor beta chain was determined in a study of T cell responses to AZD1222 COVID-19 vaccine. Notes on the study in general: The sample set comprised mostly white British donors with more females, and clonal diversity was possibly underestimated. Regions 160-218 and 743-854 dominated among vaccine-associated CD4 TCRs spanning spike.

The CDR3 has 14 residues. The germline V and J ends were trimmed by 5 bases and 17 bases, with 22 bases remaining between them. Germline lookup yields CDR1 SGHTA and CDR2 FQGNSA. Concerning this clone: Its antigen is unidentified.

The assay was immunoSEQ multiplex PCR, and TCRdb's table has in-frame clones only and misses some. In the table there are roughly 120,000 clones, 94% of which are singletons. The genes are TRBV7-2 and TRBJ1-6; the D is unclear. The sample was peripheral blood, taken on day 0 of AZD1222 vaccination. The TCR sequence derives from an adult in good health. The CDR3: CASSHREASYSFHF. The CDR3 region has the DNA TGTGCCAGCAGCCATAGAGAGGCCTCTTACAGCTTCCACTTT.